This T cell receptor (beta chain) was retrieved from a study of blood T cell repertoires in COVID-19. Study-level information: From the United States, Italy and Spain came samples of acute and convalescent COVID-19.

The trim removed 5 bases at V and 6 bases at J, leaving 3 bases unmatched. The CDR3 loop spans 13 amino acids. Germline V gives CDR1 SEHNR, CDR2 FQNEAQ (reference sequence). Study processing details: Scientists estimated how many nucleated cells there were by amplifying reference gene primers. TCRdb's table, derived via immunoSEQ multiplex PCR, lists solely in-frame clones and lacks some. The DNA was the basis for D and trimming; V, J and clone size are from that table. The sample comprises about 60,000 clones, 85% to 90% of which are singletons, and roughly 15% rests with the top ten. Specimen: peripheral blood. This receptor was taken from a human donor in a cohort sampled during active COVID-19. The rearrangement links TRBV7-9 to TRBJ1-2, with 10 bases that match TRBD1. CDR3 sequence: CASSPDRGNGYTF. CDR3 DNA: TGTGCCAGCAGCCCGGACAGGGGGAATGGCTACACCTTC.